This TCR beta chain derives from a study of cytomegalovirus exposure and HLA in healthy donors. Study findings and constraints: A later analysis found TCR association rates differed by HLA locus, highest for DRB1 and lowest for HLA-C. In terms of immune exposure information, only CMV serostatus was available.

The PCR ran on 60 Vbeta and 13 Jbeta primers. Libraries were prepared by immunoSEQ multiplex PCR; TCRdb keeps only in-frame clonotypes and omits some of them. The sample records around 100,000 clones, around three quarters being singletons. To note about this clone: The antigen is unknown.

CDR3 size: 16 residues. CDR1 is MGHRA and CDR2 is YSYEKL in the germline V gene. Germline trimming cut 1 base from V and 5 bases from J; bases unmatched to any gene: 10. This TCR came from a middle-aged man in good health and CMV-seropositive. The source material was PBMCs. This chain joins TRBV4-1 and TRBJ1-1, with 7 nucleotides matching TRBD1. CDR3 region: CASSQAQGWVQTEAFF. CDR3 coding DNA: TGCGCCAGCAGCCAAGCACAGGGGTGGGTACAGACTGAAGCTTTCTTT.